These T cell receptor beta chains were read from a single sample in a study of blood T cell repertoires in COVID-19. The assay was immunoSEQ multiplex PCR, and TCRdb's table has in-frame clones only and misses some. The sample lists 150,000 to 250,000 clones, 70% to 85% seen once, with roughly 6.9% in the top ten. Input material: peripheral blood. The receptors derive from a human donor with acute or convalescent COVID-19. The donor label of this sample is uncertain. Each CDR3 is given with its conserved first and last residue. D genes are given only for firm matches. Size is stated for part of the rows, as once, few or many counts, or as a class when the clone is expanded.

CDR3 | DNA | J | D | size | V
CASSYWDSLNYGYTF | TGTGCCAGCAGTTATTGGGACAGCCTTAACTATGGCTACACCTTC | TRBJ1-2 | TRBD1 | . | TRBV6-2/TRBV6-3
CASSYSQGYSYGYTF | TGTGCCAGCAGTTACTCACAGGGATACTCCTATGGCTACACCTTC | TRBJ1-2 | . | . | TRBV6-5
CASSDRRGNSPLHF | TGTGCCAGCAGTGACCGGCGCGGTAATTCACCCCTCCACTTT | TRBJ1-6 | . | . | TRBV2
CASSPGTFNGELFF | TGTGCCAGCAGTCCCGGGACTTTCAACGGGGAGCTGTTTTTT | TRBJ2-2 | . | . | TRBV6-4
CASNRDPNSPLHF | TGTGCCAGTAACCGGGATCCTAATTCACCCCTCCACTTT | TRBJ1-6 | . | . | TRBV2
CASSVRDRGLTDTQYF | TGTGCCAGCAGCGTCCGGGACAGGGGCCTCACAGATACGCAGTATTTT | TRBJ2-3 | TRBD1 | . | TRBV13
CASSLQAGSNSPLHF | TGCGCCAGCAGCCTTCAAGCAGGGTCTAATTCACCCCTCCACTTT | TRBJ1-6 | . | . | TRBV4-3
CASSGTGRTGELFF | TGCGCCAGCAGTGGGACAGGGAGAACCGGGGAGCTGTTTTTT | TRBJ2-2 | TRBD1 | . | TRBV10-1
CASSRLRTSGEETQYF | TGCGCCAGCAGCCGCCTACGGACTAGCGGCGAAGAGACCCAGTACTTC | TRBJ2-5 | TRBD2 | . | TRBV5-1
CASSLSRWTDTQYF | TGTGCCAGCAGCTTAAGTAGATGGACAGATACGCAGTATTTT | TRBJ2-3 | . | . | TRBV7-2
CASTRSMYRTDTQYF | TGCGCCAGCACTAGGAGTATGTACCGCACAGATACGCAGTATTTT | TRBJ2-3 | . | . | TRBV10-1
CASSPGLAAETQYF | TGTGCCAGCAGTCCTGGACTAGCGGCCGAGACCCAGTACTTC | TRBJ2-5 | TRBD2 | . | TRBV9
CATSPGPPAGELFF | TGTGCCACCAGTCCAGGGCCGCCGGCCGGGGAGCTGTTTTTT | TRBJ2-2 | . | few | TRBV24-1
CASSSSGFNEKLFF | TGTGCCAGCAGTTCCTCGGGGTTCAATGAAAAACTGTTTTTT | TRBJ1-4 | . | . | TRBV28
CAWTKTGPYEQYF | TGTGCCTGGACTAAGACAGGACCCTACGAGCAGTACTTC | TRBJ2-7 | . | . | TRBV30
CAWSAGRNQPQHF | TGTGCCTGGAGTGCGGGGAGAAATCAGCCCCAGCATTTT | TRBJ1-5 | . | . | TRBV30
CASRGSGNRGGELFF | TGTGCCAGCAGGGGTAGCGGGAACCGCGGCGGGGAGCTGTTTTTT | TRBJ2-2 | TRBD2 | many | TRBV7-2
CAISATGTPYEQYF | TGTGCCATCAGTGCTACCGGGACACCCTACGAGCAGTACTTC | TRBJ2-7 | . | once | TRBV10-3
CASSQDGGQGTSYNSPLHF | TGCGCCAGCAGCCAAGATGGGGGACAGGGGACCTCCTATAATTCACCCCTCCACTTT | TRBJ1-6 | TRBD1 | . | TRBV4-3
CAWERGGAYEQYF | TGTGCCTGGGAACGAGGGGGTGCCTACGAGCAGTACTTC | TRBJ2-7 | . | . | TRBV30
CASSYSQWGVGELFF | TGTGCCAGCAGTTACTCTCAGTGGGGGGTCGGGGAGCTGTTTTTT | TRBJ2-2 | . | . | TRBV6-5
CASSTSWGGTEAFF | TGTGCCAGCAGCACTTCTTGGGGCGGCACTGAAGCTTTCTTT | TRBJ1-1 | . | . | TRBV9
CASSDRGLAETQYF | TGTGCCAGCAGTGATCGGGGACTAGCGGAGACCCAGTACTTC | TRBJ2-5 | TRBD2 | . | TRBV2
CASGRGEYNEQFF | TGCGCCAGCGGGAGGGGGGAATACAATGAGCAGTTCTTC | TRBJ2-1 | . | few | TRBV5-1
CASSLYGGADTQYF | TGTGCCAGCAGCTTATACGGCGGGGCAGATACGCAGTATTTT | TRBJ2-3 | . | once | TRBV11-3
CASSLERDRGAAFF | TGCGCCAGCAGCTTGGAGCGGGACAGGGGCGCAGCTTTCTTT | TRBJ1-1 | TRBD1 | once | TRBV5-1
CASSPFLAEHPSTDTQYF | TGTGCCAGCAGTCCCTTCTTGGCGGAGCACCCTAGCACAGATACGCAGTATTTT | TRBJ2-3 | . | . | TRBV6-6
CASSLQGAGGELFF | TGTGCCAGCAGCCTACAGGGGGCCGGCGGGGAGCTGTTTTTT | TRBJ2-2 | TRBD1 | . | TRBV3-1/TRBV3-2
CASSEGQVFNEKLFF | TGTGCCAGCAGCGAGGGACAGGTGTTTAATGAAAAACTGTTTTTT | TRBJ1-4 | TRBD1 | . | TRBV9
CASSLAEQESSPLHF | TGCGCCAGCAGCTTGGCAGAACAAGAATCTTCACCCCTCCACTTT | TRBJ1-6 | . | . | TRBV5-1
CASSGQGGNYGYTF | TGTGCCAGCAGTGGACAGGGGGGCAACTATGGCTACACCTTC | TRBJ1-2 | TRBD1 | . | TRBV2
CAISESHGRGVGNQPQHF | TGTGCCATCAGTGAGTCCCATGGCAGGGGAGTGGGCAATCAGCCCCAGCATTTT | TRBJ1-5 | . | few | TRBV10-3
CASRDQVVYGYTF | TGTGCCAGTAGGGATCAGGTAGTCTATGGCTACACCTTC | TRBJ1-2 | . | . | TRBV19
CASSIRGTATNEKLFF | TGTGCCAGTAGTATAAGGGGGACAGCAACTAATGAAAAACTGTTTTTT | TRBJ1-4 | TRBD1 | . | TRBV19
CATSRGSQSTDTQYF | TGTGCCACCAGCAGAGGTAGCCAAAGCACAGATACGCAGTATTTT | TRBJ2-3 | . | . | TRBV15
CASSIRLAGGPEQFF | TGTGCCAGTAGTATACGGCTAGCGGGAGGGCCTGAGCAGTTCTTC | TRBJ2-1 | TRBD2 | . | TRBV19
CATSGQGVRQPQHF | TGTGCCACCAGTGGCCAGGGGGTTAGACAGCCCCAGCATTTT | TRBJ1-5 | TRBD1 | . | TRBV24-1
CASSLGFDRVEGYTF | TGTGCCAGCAGCTTGGGCTTCGACAGGGTAGAGGGCTACACCTTC | TRBJ1-2 | TRBD1 | . | TRBV5-4
CASSFIRGVGTDTQYF | TGTGCCAGCAGCTTTATCAGGGGAGTCGGGACAGATACGCAGTATTTT | TRBJ2-3 | . | . | TRBV7-2
CASSRTGFYEQYF | TGTGCCAGCAGCCGGACAGGATTCTACGAGCAGTACTTC | TRBJ2-7 | TRBD1 | few | TRBV5-8
CASRAGGQRAEAFF | TGTGCCAGCAGGGCAGGGGGCCAGAGAGCTGAAGCTTTCTTT | TRBJ1-1 | TRBD1 | . | TRBV6-5
CATSDHTGRDYGYTF | TGTGCCACCAGTGACCATACGGGAAGGGACTATGGCTACACCTTC | TRBJ1-2 | . | . | TRBV24-1
CASSLGGGSGYNEQFF | TGTGCCAGCAGCTTAGGGGGCGGGAGTGGCTACAATGAGCAGTTCTTC | TRBJ2-1 | TRBD2 | . | TRBV7-2
CSVGPTSGRIADTQYF | TGCAGCGTTGGGCCAACTAGCGGGAGGATCGCAGATACGCAGTATTTT | TRBJ2-3 | TRBD2 | . | TRBV29-1
CASSSDRAYSNQPQHF | TGTGCCAGCTCCTCGGACAGAGCATATAGCAATCAGCCCCAGCATTTT | TRBJ1-5 | . | . | TRBV18
CASSYSAGNDNQPQHF | TGTGCCAGCAGTTATTCCGCAGGGAATGACAATCAGCCCCAGCATTTT | TRBJ1-5 | . | few | TRBV6-6
CAISDSAQGTFF | TGTGCCATCAGTGACTCTGCCCAGGGGACGTTCTTC | TRBJ2-1 | . | . | TRBV10-3
CASSFLQDNSPLHF | TGTGCCAGCAGCTTTCTCCAGGATAATTCACCCCTCCACTTT | TRBJ1-6 | . | few | TRBV7-9
CAISGTENYGYTF | TGTGCCATCAGTGGAACCGAGAACTATGGCTACACCTTC | TRBJ1-2 | . | . | TRBV10-3
CASSIQGRANHEQYF | TGCGCCAGCAGCATACAGGGACGGGCAAACCACGAGCAGTACTTC | TRBJ2-7 | . | . | TRBV5-1
CASSPRLAGGTTGELFF | TGCGCCAGCAGCCCCCGACTAGCGGGAGGGACTACCGGGGAGCTGTTTTTT | TRBJ2-2 | TRBD2 | . | TRBV5-1